This TCR beta chain is drawn from a study of shared clonotypes between healthy human individuals. About the research overall: A donor's plate count was three for CD4 naive and three for CD4 memory; CD8 naive had two and CD8 memory one.

About this clone itself: Its target is unknown.

Clones were sequenced by immunoSEQ multiplex PCR, and TCRdb holds only the in-frame ones, with some missing. The sample has some 380,000 clones, 96% seen once. In germline, CDR1 is SGHTA, CDR2 FQGTGA. V was cut by 5 bases and J by 1 base, with 9 bases left in between. This CDR3 is built from 15 residues. Study-wide results and caveats: Only blood was sampled, and tissue TCR repertoires likely differ from blood ones.

The sequenced sample consisted of memory CD8+ T cells sorted from blood. Specified subset: CD45RO+ cells pooled with CCR7-negative TemRA cells. V gene TRBV7-3 combines with J gene TRBJ2-6; D is unresolved. This TCR was recovered from a man aged 25-45 years in good health. Here the CDR3 DNA reads TGTGCCAGCAGCCCCCGGCCTTCTGGGGCCAACGTCCTGACTTTC. Protein: CASSPRPSGANVLTF.